A selection of T cell receptor beta chains follows, all from one sample in a study of blood T cell repertoires in COVID-19. Sequencing was performed with immunoSEQ multiplex PCR; in TCRdb, only in-frame clones are kept and a portion is missing. Of 88,000 or so clones listed, 70% to 80% are singletons. Input material: peripheral blood. Source of these receptors: a human donor in a cohort sampled during active COVID-19. The CDR3 runs from the conserved cysteine through the conserved F or W. D genes are given only for firm matches. A row's size may be missing; if present it is once, few, many or a size class.

>NA|NA|TRBJ1-4|TRBV25-1
TGTGCCAGTTCGGCCTTCGGGGAGGAAAAACTGTTTTTT
CASSAFGEEKLFF
>few|NA|TRBJ2-7|TRBV19
TGTGCCAGTCCATCCCGGGACAGCGAGCGGGAGAAGGGCTGCGAGCAGTACTTC
CASPSRDSEREKGCEQYF
>once|NA|TRBJ1-6|TRBV10-3
TGTGCCATCAGTGTAGATACAGGAACACCCCTCCACTTT
CAISVDTGTPLHF
>NA|TRBD2|TRBJ2-2|TRBV6-5
TGTGCCAGCAGCCCGGCGGGGGTTGGCACCGGGGAGCTGTTTTTT
CASSPAGVGTGELFF
>NA|NA|TRBJ1-4|TRBV19
TGTGCCAGCGAGGATATCTATCGTGAAAAACTGTTTTTT
CASEDIYREKLFF
>few|TRBD2|TRBJ2-1|TRBV2
TGTGCCAGCAGTGAAACGGGGAGGGATGAGCAGTTCTTC
CASSETGRDEQFF
>NA|NA|TRBJ2-7|TRBV29-1
TGCAGCGTTGAAGAATTGGACAGATACGAGCAGTACTTC
CSVEELDRYEQYF
>NA|TRBD1|TRBJ1-1|TRBV5-6
TGTGCCAGCAGCTTGGTCCTGACAGGGCTCACTGAAGCTTTCTTT
CASSLVLTGLTEAFF
>many|NA|TRBJ2-1|TRBV19
TGTGCCAGTAGTATGGGACTGAATTCCTACAATGAGCAGTTCTTC
CASSMGLNSYNEQFF
>NA|NA|TRBJ2-1|TRBV27
TGTGCCAGCAGTTTCTTGGAGGGACCGTCCAATGAGCAGTTCTTC
CASSFLEGPSNEQFF
>NA|TRBD2|TRBJ2-1|TRBV5-1
TGCGCCACCCGACTAGCGGGAGGGAACAATGAGCAGTTCTTC
CATRLAGGNNEQFF
>NA|NA|TRBJ1-3|TRBV19
TGTGCCAGTAGTTTCCTCTGGGACACGAGCTCTGGAAACACCATATATTTT
CASSFLWDTSSGNTIYF
>NA|TRBD2|TRBJ2-1|TRBV9
TGTGCCAGCAGCGGCGGGAGTCCCTCCTACAATGAGCAGTTCTTC
CASSGGSPSYNEQFF
>NA|NA|TRBJ2-7|TRBV21-1
TGTGCCAGCCTCAAGGGGCTTCCGCCTACCTACGAGCAGTACTTC
CASLKGLPPTYEQYF
>NA|NA|TRBJ2-3|TRBV6-6
TGTGCCAGCAGTTACGTTAGCCCCCTAGCAGATACGCAGTATTTT
CASSYVSPLADTQYF
>NA|TRBD1|TRBJ2-2|TRBV5-1
TGCGCCAGCAGACTAACGACAGGGGTCGCCGGGGAGCTGTTTTTT
CASRLTTGVAGELFF
>NA|TRBD1|TRBJ2-7|TRBV29-1
TGCAGCGCCGAGGCGGTCAGGGGGTCCTACGAGCAGTACTTC
CSAEAVRGSYEQYF
>NA|TRBD1|TRBJ1-6|TRBV7-9
TGTGCCAGCAGCCACAGGGGAGTGGATAATTCACCCCTCCACTTT
CASSHRGVDNSPLHF
>NA|TRBD2|TRBJ2-1|TRBV7-2
TGTGCCAGCAGCCGCCGGGGTAGCGGGAGGCCAAACAATGAGCAGTTCTTC
CASSRRGSGRPNNEQFF
>NA|NA|TRBJ2-5|TRBV7-2
TGTGCCAGCAGCTTAGGGGTACAGCGGGAGACCCAGTACTTC
CASSLGVQRETQYF
>NA|NA|TRBJ2-5|TRBV15
TGTGCCACCAGCAGCCAGGGCCGGGAGACCCAGTACTTC
CATSSQGRETQYF
>NA|NA|TRBJ1-1|TRBV11-2
TGTGCCAGCAGCTTAGCACAGGGGAACACTGAAGCTTTCTTT
CASSLAQGNTEAFF
>once|NA|TRBJ2-3|TRBV6-2/TRBV6-3
TGTGCCAGCAGTCGGCCGGGAAGCACAGATACGCAGTATTTT
CASSRPGSTDTQYF
>NA|NA|TRBJ2-1|TRBV3-1/TRBV3-2
TGTGCCAGCAGCCAGTCTACCAGGAATGAGCAGTTCTTC
CASSQSTRNEQFF
>NA|NA|TRBJ2-1|TRBV11-2
TGTGCCAGCAGCCCCCGAGGTCCTAGTGTCTACAATGAGCAGTTCTTC
CASSPRGPSVYNEQFF
>NA|TRBD1|TRBJ1-5|TRBV29-1
TGCAGCGTCCTCGGACAGGGTGGTCAGCCCCAGCATTTT
CSVLGQGGQPQHF
>NA|TRBD1|TRBJ2-4|TRBV13
TGTGCCAGCAGCGCAAGACAGGGGGCGGTAAACATTCAGTACTTC
CASSARQGAVNIQYF
>NA|NA|TRBJ1-1|TRBV19
TGTGCCAGTAGTTTCCTCGGGACACCCAAGACTGAAGCTTTCTTT
CASSFLGTPKTEAFF
>NA|NA|TRBJ1-1|TRBV4-3
TGCGCCAGCAGCCCGGGGGTTGGTCTCATGAACACTGAAGCTTTCTTT
CASSPGVGLMNTEAFF
>NA|TRBD2|TRBJ2-1|TRBV5-4
TGTGCCAGCAGCACGGGGACTAGCGGGAGTGTTGAGCAGTTCTTC
CASSTGTSGSVEQFF
>NA|NA|TRBJ1-3|TRBV21-1
TGTGCCAGCAGCGGTCCACAGGGGGAGGTTGGAAACACCATATATTTT
CASSGPQGEVGNTIYF
>NA|TRBD1|TRBJ1-2|TRBV20-1
TGCAGTGCTAGTAACCGGGGACAGGGTCTTAAGGCCGTCTTC
CSASNRGQGLKAVF
>NA|TRBD2|TRBJ2-7|TRBV27
TGTGCCAGCACCCCACTAGCGGGAGGGGGCGAGCAGTACTTC
CASTPLAGGGEQYF
>few|NA|TRBJ1-4|TRBV27
TGTGCCAGCAGTTTATCAGGGACATCGGGTGAAAAACTGTTTTTT
CASSLSGTSGEKLFF
>NA|NA|TRBJ2-2|TRBV28
TGTGCCAGCAGTTTTCCGGCAGGGGCGGCCGGGGAGCTGTTTTTT
CASSFPAGAAGELFF
>few|NA|TRBJ1-2|TRBV6-5
TGTGCCAGCAGGGAGGGCAGATCTTACTATGGCTACACCTTC
CASREGRSYYGYTF
>NA|NA|TRBJ1-1|TRBV19
TGTGCCAGTAGTAGGGACCGACAGGTGAACACTGAAGCTTTCTTT
CASSRDRQVNTEAFF
>NA|NA|TRBJ1-3|TRBV4-3
TGCGCCAGCAGCCAAGCCCTATCCTTAGACAGGACCTCTGGAAACACCATATATTTT
CASSQALSLDRTSGNTIYF
>NA|TRBD2|TRBJ2-7|TRBV12-3/TRBV12-4
TGTGCCAGCGCGGGGGGCGGATACGAGCAGTACTTC
CASAGGGYEQYF
>NA|NA|TRBJ2-5|TRBV5-4
TGTGCCAGCAGCCTCTTCGGGAGTGGCGAGACCCAGTACTTC
CASSLFGSGETQYF
>few|NA|TRBJ2-1|TRBV24-1
TGTGCCACCAGTGATTTCTGGTGGGGCCGAGATGACCGTGATGAGCAGTTCTTC
CATSDFWWGRDDRDEQFF
>NA|TRBD2|TRBJ2-1|TRBV13
TGTGCCAGCAGCGCTAAAACCGGGACTAGGGGTTTTGATGAGCAGTTCTTC
CASSAKTGTRGFDEQFF
>NA|NA|TRBJ1-5|TRBV10-2
TGCGCCAGCACCGCAGGGGACCATCAGCCCCAGCATTTT
CASTAGDHQPQHF
>NA|NA|TRBJ1-5|TRBV15
TGTGCCACCAGCGGCCAGCTCGGGGAGCCCCAGCATTTT
CATSGQLGEPQHF
>NA|TRBD1|TRBJ2-7|TRBV5-8
TGTGCCAGCAGCTTGGCGGGACAGTCCTCCTACGAGCAGTACTTC
CASSLAGQSSYEQYF
>NA|NA|TRBJ2-1|TRBV28
TGTGCCAGCTGGACAGCCGAAGAGCAGTTCTTC
CASWTAEEQFF
>NA|NA|TRBJ2-3|TRBV5-1
TGCGCCAGCAGCTTGGACAGGGAAAACACAGATACGCAGTATTTT
CASSLDRENTDTQYF
>few|NA|TRBJ1-5|TRBV6-2/TRBV6-3
TGTGCCAGCAGTGTCAGGATTAATCAGCCCCAGCATTTT
CASSVRINQPQHF
>NA|NA|TRBJ1-6|TRBV7-2
TGTGCCAGCAGCGCAGGACAATTCTCCTATAATTCACCCCTCCACTTT
CASSAGQFSYNSPLHF
>once|TRBD2|TRBJ2-1|TRBV19
TGTGCCAGTAGTATCGCTAGCGGGAGTTCCAATGAGCAGTTCTTC
CASSIASGSSNEQFF
>NA|NA|TRBJ1-1|TRBV7-9
TGTGCCAGCAGCTTACTTCCAGAGAACACTGAAGCTTTCTTT
CASSLLPENTEAFF
>NA|TRBD2|TRBJ2-7|TRBV28
TGTGCCAGCAGTAACCTAGCGGGAGATCTCTACGAGCAGTACTTC
CASSNLAGDLYEQYF
>NA|NA|TRBJ2-3|TRBV11-2
TGTGCCAGCAGCTTAGCTGGCACAGATACGCAGTATTTT
CASSLAGTDTQYF
>few|NA|TRBJ1-1|TRBV29-1
TGCAGCGGTGCGGGCATGAACACTGAAGCTTTCTTT
CSGAGMNTEAFF